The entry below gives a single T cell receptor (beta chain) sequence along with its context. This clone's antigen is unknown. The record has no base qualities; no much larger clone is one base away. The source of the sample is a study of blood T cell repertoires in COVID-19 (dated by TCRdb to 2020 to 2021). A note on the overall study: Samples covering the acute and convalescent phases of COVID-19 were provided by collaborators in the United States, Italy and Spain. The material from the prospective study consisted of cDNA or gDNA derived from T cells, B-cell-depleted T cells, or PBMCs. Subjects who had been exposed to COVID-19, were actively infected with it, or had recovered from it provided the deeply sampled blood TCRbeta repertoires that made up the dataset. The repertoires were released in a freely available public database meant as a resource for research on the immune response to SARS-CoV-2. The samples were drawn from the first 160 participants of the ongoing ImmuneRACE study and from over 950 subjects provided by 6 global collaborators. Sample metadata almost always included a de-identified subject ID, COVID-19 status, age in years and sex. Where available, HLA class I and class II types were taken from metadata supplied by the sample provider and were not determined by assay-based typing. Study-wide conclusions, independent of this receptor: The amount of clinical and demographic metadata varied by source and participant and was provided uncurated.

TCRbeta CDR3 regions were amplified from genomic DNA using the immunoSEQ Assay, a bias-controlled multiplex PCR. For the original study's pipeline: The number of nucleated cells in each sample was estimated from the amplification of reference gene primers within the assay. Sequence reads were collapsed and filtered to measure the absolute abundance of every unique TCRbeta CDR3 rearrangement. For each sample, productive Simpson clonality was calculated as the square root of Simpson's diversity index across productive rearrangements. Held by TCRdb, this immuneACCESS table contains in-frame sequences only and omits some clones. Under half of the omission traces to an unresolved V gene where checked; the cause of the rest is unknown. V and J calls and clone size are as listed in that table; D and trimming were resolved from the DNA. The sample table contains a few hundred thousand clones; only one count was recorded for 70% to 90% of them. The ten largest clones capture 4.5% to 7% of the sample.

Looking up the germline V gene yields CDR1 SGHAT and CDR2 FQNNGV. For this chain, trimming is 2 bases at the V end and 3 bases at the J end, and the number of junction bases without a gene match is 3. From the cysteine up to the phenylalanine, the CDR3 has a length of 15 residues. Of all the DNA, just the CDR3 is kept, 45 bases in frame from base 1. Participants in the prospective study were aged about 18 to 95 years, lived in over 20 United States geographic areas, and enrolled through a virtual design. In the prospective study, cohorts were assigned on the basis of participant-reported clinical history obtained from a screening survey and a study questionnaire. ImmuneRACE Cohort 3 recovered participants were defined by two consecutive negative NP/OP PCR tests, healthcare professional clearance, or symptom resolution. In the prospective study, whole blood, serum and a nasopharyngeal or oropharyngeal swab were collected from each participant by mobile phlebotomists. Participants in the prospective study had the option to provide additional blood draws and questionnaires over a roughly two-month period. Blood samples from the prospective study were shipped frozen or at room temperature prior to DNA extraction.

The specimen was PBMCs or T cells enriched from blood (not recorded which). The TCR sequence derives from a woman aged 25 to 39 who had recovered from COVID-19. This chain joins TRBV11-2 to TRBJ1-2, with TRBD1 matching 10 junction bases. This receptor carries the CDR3 CASSLWGTGDYGYTF. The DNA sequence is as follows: TGTGCCAGCAGCTTATGGGGGACAGGGGACTATGGCTACACCTTC.